This T cell receptor (beta chain) was identified in a study of T-cell reconstitution after alpha-beta-depleted transplantation in children. The CDR3 is 15 amino acids. Per germline, CDR1 SGHAT and CDR2 FQNNGV. V was pared by 5 bases and J by 1 base, with 15 bases between. Unique molecular identifiers were incorporated during preparation of the TCRbeta library. MiXCR, applied by TCRdb to the PCR reads, yields one record per CDR3 protein. The sample includes roughly 300,000 distinct CDR3 sequences, more than 9% of them seen just once. The material was PBMCs from the stem cell graft donor, obtained from the stem cell graft. The TCR comes from a human donor who donated a stem cell graft to a child with SCID. V usage is TRBV11-2 and J usage is TRBJ2-7, with unresolved D. The CDR3 DNA is TGTGCCAGCAGCCTTTCTCCCCAGGAGTCCTACGAGCAGTACTTC. As protein: CASSLSPQESYEQYF.